These 27 T cell receptor beta chains came from one sample sequenced in a study of PD-1 blockade in mismatch repair-deficient tumors. Clones were read by immunoSEQ multiplex PCR, and TCRdb kept only the in-frame ones, dropping some. The sample has about 22,000 clones, about 83% seen once. Specimen: peripheral blood, collected 2 weeks after starting pembrolizumab. All receptors derive from an adult with mismatch repair-deficient cancer.

The chain employs TRBV6-6 and TRBJ2-3, with D possibly matching TRBD2 (6 bases). The CDR3 spans 16 residues. The V end was cut by 3 bases, the J end by 5 bases, with 18 bases between. Per the germline V gene, CDR1 is MNHNY and CDR2 is SVGAGI (reference sequence). CDR3 region: CASSYRAGRRGDTQYF. The DNA for the CDR3 is TGTGCCAGCAGTTATCGGGCGGGACGGAGGGGAGATACGCAGTATTTT.

The J gene is TRBJ2-7, the V gene TRBV9; no definite D call. V was cut by 0 bases and J by 6 bases, with 19 bases left in between. This CDR3 is built from 16 residues. CDR1 and CDR2 from the germline V gene are SGDLS and YYNGEE. The CDR3 loop is CASSVEGIIWITEQYF. In DNA form, the CDR3 reads TGTGCCAGCAGCGTAGAGGGTATTATATGGATTACCGAGCAGTACTTC.

The V and J genes are TRBV12-5 and TRBJ2-2; D is perhaps TRBD2 (5 bases). The CDR3 has 15 amino acids. V dropped 0 bases and J dropped 3 bases, with 8 bases sitting between them. Germline V lookup: CDR1 LGHNT, CDR2 FRNRAP. The CDR3 DNA follows: TGTGCTAGTGGTTTGGTAATCGGGGACACCGGGGAGCTGTTTTTT. It yields the protein CASGLVIGDTGELFF.

V and J are TRBV13 and TRBJ2-3; no definite D call. The V and J ends lost 5 bases and 4 bases respectively, with 4 bases between them. Germline CDR1 and CDR2: PRHDT and FYEKMQ (reference sequence). The CDR3 is made up of 11 amino acids. The CDR3 DNA reads as TGTGCCAGCAGCCCTCCAGATACGCAGTATTTT. As protein: CASSPPDTQYF. Combining the CDR3 with reference TRBV13 and TRBJ2-3 gives the whole variable domain AAGVIQSPRHLIKEKRETATLKCYPIPRHDTVYWYQQGPGQDPQFLISFYEKMQSDKGSIPDRFSAQQFSDYHSELNMSSLELGDSALYFCASSPPDTQYFGPGTRLTVL.

This clone showed up just a few times. The chain has TRBV6-4 and TRBJ2-3; no reliable D call. This CDR3 is built from 13 residues. V lost 3 bases, J lost 0 bases, and 4 bases lay in between. Germline loops: CDR1 MRHNA, CDR2 SNTAGT. The CDR3 DNA reads as TGTGCCAGCAGTGAGCGGAGCACAGATACGCAGTATTTT. Translated, it gives CASSERSTDTQYF.

The rearrangement joins TRBV5-6 to TRBJ1-2, with 7 bases fitting TRBD1. Germline V CDR1 and CDR2: SGHDT, YYEEEE. The CDR3 loop spans 17 amino acids. V was clipped by 4 bases and J by 5 bases; unmatched bases: 17. The CDR3 nucleotides read TGTGCCAGCAGCACCGACAGGGTATTTCGTTACGAATATGGCTACACCTTC. It codes for CASSTDRVFRYEYGYTF. The variable domain in full, completed from reference TRBV5-6 and TRBJ1-2, reads DAGVTQSPTHLIKTRGQQVTLRCSPKSGHDTVSWYQQALGQGPQFIFQYYEEEERQRGNFPDRFSGHQFPNYSSELNVNALLLGDSALYLCASSTDRVFRYEYGYTFGSGTRLTVV.

CDR3 DNA: TGTGCCATCAGCCAGGGGGCGCGGGATCAGCCCCAGCATTTT. Amino acids: CAISQGARDQPQHF. The rearrangement joins TRBV10-3 to TRBJ1-5; 8 bases are shared with TRBD1. The ends lost 6 bases at V and 5 bases at J; junction bases unmatched: 6. The CDR3 extends over 14 amino acids. The V gene's germline CDR1 is ENHRY and CDR2 SYGVKD.

This clone appeared once. The chain has TRBV7-9 and TRBJ2-5; D not resolved. Germline-derived CDR1 and CDR2 are SEHNR and FQNEAQ (reference sequence). This CDR3 comprises 12 residues. The V end lost 5 bases, the J end lost 7 bases, and 11 bases lay between the germline ends. CDR3 nucleotides: TGTGCCAGCAGCGTGGTAACCGGGACCCAGTACTTC. This gives the protein CASSVVTGTQYF.

This clone has a handful of counts. V usage is TRBV7-2 and J usage is TRBJ2-7; D is unclear. This CDR3 comprises 15 residues. In germline, CDR1 is SGHTA, CDR2 FQGNSA. The V gene lost 3 bases and the J gene lost 4 bases, with 16 bases spanning the gap. The CDR3 is CASSFHPDRAYEQYF. The CDR3 DNA reads as TGTGCCAGCAGCTTCCACCCCGATCGGGCTTACGAGCAGTACTTC. Together with reference TRBV7-2 and TRBJ2-7, the CDR3 gives the full variable domain: GAGVSQSPSNKVTEKGKDVELRCDPISGHTALYWYRQSLGQGLEFLIYFQGNSAPDKSGLPSDRFSAERTGGSVSTLTIQRTQQEDSAVYLCASSFHPDRAYEQYFGPGTRLTVT.

This clone was seen once. The CDR3 DNA is TGTGCCAGCAGGAGGGACTCCTACAATGAGCAGTTCTTC. Its protein is CASRRDSYNEQFF. The rearrangement uses TRBV6-1 and TRBJ2-1, with D perhaps TRBD2 (5 bases). CDR1 and CDR2 (germline): MNHNS, SASEGT. This CDR3 is 13 amino acids long. Trimming removed 6 bases from V and 0 bases from J, with 6 bases in between.

The DNA for the CDR3 is TGTGCCAGCAGTTATCAGGTGAACACTGAAGCTTTCTTT. Its protein is CASSYQVNTEAFF. The gene calls are TRBV27 and TRBJ1-1, with D unclear. This CDR3 is 13 amino acids long. V lost 4 bases and J 0 bases, leaving 6 bases between the germline ends. Germline lookup yields CDR1 MNHEY and CDR2 SMNVEV (reference sequence).

The V and J genes are TRBV29-1 and TRBJ2-1, with 7 bases lining up with TRBD2. Germline trimming cut 4 bases from V and 4 bases from J; bases unmatched to any gene: 10. CDR3 length: 15 amino acids. In germline, CDR1 is SQVTM, CDR2 ANQGSEA. In nucleotides, the CDR3 is TGCAGCGTTGTGGATGGCGGGAGCCAGTACAATGAGCAGTTCTTC. Amino acid sequence: CSVVDGGSQYNEQFF.

The rearrangement uses TRBV6-1 and TRBJ2-7; perhaps TRBD2 as D (5 bases). CDR1 and CDR2 from the germline V gene are MNHNS and SASEGT. This CDR3 region has 14 residues. With 7 bases removed from V and 3 bases from J, the gap between germline ends came to 16 bases. CDR3 in amino acids: CASKRQLEIYEQYF. The CDR3 coding sequence is TGTGCCAGCAAGCGGCAGCTTGAAATCTACGAGCAGTACTTC.

This chain connects TRBV7-9 to TRBJ2-2, with D possibly TRBD1 on 6 matching bases. Germline loops: CDR1 SEHNR, CDR2 FQNEAQ (reference sequence). The CDR3 extends over 16 amino acids. Trimming shortened V by 1 base and J by 6 bases, and 15 bases separated the two germline ends. The CDR3 region is CASSLGFGQISGELFF. For the CDR3, the DNA is TGTGCCAGCAGCTTAGGGTTTGGACAGATCTCCGGGGAGCTGTTTTTT.

This chain uses TRBV7-9 with TRBJ1-1; no clear D. Looked up from germline, CDR1 is SEHNR and CDR2 is FQNEAQ (reference sequence). Trimming left V 5 bases short and J 1 base short, with 8 bases between. The CDR3 covers 13 residues. The CDR3 sequence is CASSRSGNTEAFF. Here the CDR3 DNA reads TGTGCCAGCAGCCGTTCCGGGAACACTGAAGCTTTCTTT.

The rearrangement uses TRBV27 and TRBJ2-7, with TRBD2 matching over 9 bases. Per the germline V gene, CDR1 is MNHEY and CDR2 is SMNVEV (reference sequence). V shed 4 bases and J 7 bases; nucleotides not matched to a gene: 5. The CDR3 length is 13 residues. The chain's CDR3 is CASSSSSGMEQYF. CDR3 in DNA: TGTGCCAGCAGTTCGTCTAGCGGGATGGAGCAGTACTTC.

V is TRBV5-1 and J is TRBJ2-6; D gene uncertain. CDR1 is SGHRS, CDR2 YFSETQ, per germline. The CDR3 is 15 residues long. V lost 4 bases, J lost 0 bases, and 8 bases lay in between. CDR3 region: CASSPEVSGANVLTF. The CDR3 bases are TGCGCCAGCAGCCCAGAGGTCTCTGGGGCCAACGTCCTGACTTTC.

This chain connects TRBV7-9 to TRBJ2-1; D remains ambiguous. Germline loops: CDR1 SEHNR, CDR2 FQNEAQ (reference sequence). This CDR3 spans 15 amino acids. With 1 base removed from V and 2 bases from J, the gap between germline ends came to 9 bases. CDR3 sequence reads: CASSLVALPYNEQFF. CDR3 in DNA: TGTGCCAGCAGCTTAGTTGCGCTCCCCTACAATGAGCAGTTCTTC.

V usage is TRBV19 and J usage is TRBJ1-2; weak D call: TRBD1 (6 bases). V lost 3 bases, J lost 6 bases, and 14 bases lay in between. Germline lookup yields CDR1 LNHDA and CDR2 SQIVND (reference sequence). The CDR3 length is 14 residues. The CDR3 region has the DNA TGTGCCAGTAGTATTGAGGGGGATAAACATGGCTACACCTTC. Protein sequence: CASSIEGDKHGYTF.

V is TRBV13 and J is TRBJ1-1, with 9 bases identical to TRBD1. The germline CDR1 and CDR2 sequences are PRHDT and FYEKMQ (reference sequence). This CDR3 spans 16 amino acids. V shed 1 base and J 1 base; nucleotides not matched to a gene: 4. CDR3 protein: CASSLENRGPNTEAFF. In DNA form, the CDR3 reads TGTGCCAGCAGCTTAGAGAACAGGGGGCCGAACACTGAAGCTTTCTTT. Drawing the rest from reference TRBV13 and TRBJ1-1, the complete variable domain is AAGVIQSPRHLIKEKRETATLKCYPIPRHDTVYWYQQGPGQDPQFLISFYEKMQSDKGSIPDRFSAQQFSDYHSELNMSSLELGDSALYFCASSLENRGPNTEAFFGQGTRLTVV.

V and J are TRBV2 and TRBJ1-5; D is perhaps TRBD1 (6 bases). The germline gives CDR1 SNHLY, CDR2 FYNNEI. The CDR3 totals 17 residues. V shed 7 bases and J shed 1 base, with 20 bases lying between them. CDR3 sequence (DNA): TGTGCCAGCACTGGGGTCTACCTGGGGGCCAGCAATCAGCCCCAGCATTTT. It codes for CASTGVYLGASNQPQHF.

This chain links TRBV4-1 with TRBJ2-5; TRBD1 aligns across 9 bases. This CDR3 has 18 amino acids. The germline V gene has CDR1 MGHRA and CDR2 YSYEKL. The V gene end was trimmed by 4 bases and the J gene end by 5 bases; junction bases not matched to a gene: 17. CDR3 nucleotide sequence: TGCGCCAGCAGCCCCCAACCGACAGGGATCGACAGGGGGGAGACCCAGTACTTC. Protein product: CASSPQPTGIDRGETQYF.

The chain carries TRBV5-5 and TRBJ2-1; no reliable D call. The CDR3 covers 16 residues. CDR1 and CDR2 from the germline V gene are SGHKS and YYEKEE (reference sequence). Trimming shortened V by 0 bases and J by 0 bases, and 10 bases separated the two germline ends. CDR3 nucleotide sequence: TGTGCCAGCAGCTTGGTTCCTAGTTTCTCCTACAATGAGCAGTTCTTC. Amino acids: CASSLVPSFSYNEQFF. Drawing the rest from reference TRBV5-5 and TRBJ2-1, the complete variable domain is DAGVTQSPTHLIKTRGQQVTLRCSPISGHKSVSWYQQVLGQGPQFIFQYYEKEERGRGNFPDRFSARQFPNYSSELNVNALLLGDSALYLCASSLVPSFSYNEQFFGPGTRLTVL.

The chain carries TRBV27 and TRBJ2-7, with TRBD1 matching 7 bases. From germline, CDR1 is MNHEY and CDR2 SMNVEV (reference sequence). The CDR3 is 17 amino acids. The J segment lost 2 bases and the V segment lost 5 bases, leaving 15 bases of the junction unmatched. CDR3 residues: CASSLVSRTGVTYEQYF. CDR3 bases: TGTGCCAGCAGTCTTGTCTCCCGGACAGGAGTTACCTACGAGCAGTACTTC.

This chain connects TRBV18 to TRBJ1-5; 7 bases line up with TRBD1. This CDR3 is 14 amino acids long. CDR1 and CDR2 from the germline V gene are KGHSH and LQKENI. The ends lost 3 bases at V and 4 bases at J; junction bases unmatched: 3. CDR3 nucleotides: TGTGCCAGCTCACCGGGACAGAGTAATCAGCCCCAGCATTTT. Residues: CASSPGQSNQPQHF. Using reference TRBV18 and TRBJ1-5 for the parts outside the CDR3, the full variable domain is NAGVMQNPRHLVRRRGQEARLRCSPMKGHSHVYWYRQLPEEGLKFMVYLQKENIIDESGMPKERFSAEFPKEGPSILRIQQVVRGDSAAYFCASSPGQSNQPQHFGDGTRLSIL.

The V gene is TRBV5-5, the J gene TRBJ1-1, with 10 bases that match TRBD1. Trimming at V came to 5 bases and at J to 7 bases, leaving 8 bases not matched to a gene. This CDR3 has 14 amino acids. Per germline, CDR1 SGHKS and CDR2 YYEKEE (reference sequence). CDR3 sequence: CASRSPGQGLEAFF. The CDR3 nucleotides read TGTGCCAGCAGATCTCCGGGACAGGGGCTTGAAGCTTTCTTT.

CDR3 residues: CASSLSGGTGVGEQYF. The DNA of the CDR3 is TGTGCCAGCAGCTTATCGGGAGGGACAGGGGTCGGGGAGCAGTACTTC. The V and J genes are TRBV11-2 and TRBJ2-7; TRBD1 matches at 10 bases. CDR1 SGHAT and CDR2 FQNNGV come from the germline V gene. CDR3 size: 16 residues. With V trimmed by 2 bases and J by 7 bases, 11 bases remained unmatched.